This TCR beta chain appears in the sequencing data of a study of shared clonotypes between healthy human individuals. With regard to this clone: The same CDR3 is also encoded by other DNA sequences in this sample.

In replicate PCRs of unsorted PBMC, approximately 0.3 ug DNA, roughly 30,000 T cell genomes, was used. Repertoires were generated with immunoSEQ multiplex PCR, while TCRdb's copy carries only in-frame clones and drops some. The sample records some 500,000 clones, around three quarters being singletons. Germline CDR1 reads ENHRY; CDR2 reads SYGVKD. The CDR3 has 12 residues. Trimming removed 2 bases at V and 4 bases at J, with 2 bases between. This TCR derives from a middle-aged woman in good health. Some clones in this sample may be carry-over from other donors' samples. The chain employs TRBV10-3 and TRBJ2-2; D is uncertain. Specimen: PBMCs. The CDR3 DNA sequence: TGTGCCATCAGTGAGGGCACCGGGGAGCTGTTTTTT. It specifies CAISEGTGELFF.